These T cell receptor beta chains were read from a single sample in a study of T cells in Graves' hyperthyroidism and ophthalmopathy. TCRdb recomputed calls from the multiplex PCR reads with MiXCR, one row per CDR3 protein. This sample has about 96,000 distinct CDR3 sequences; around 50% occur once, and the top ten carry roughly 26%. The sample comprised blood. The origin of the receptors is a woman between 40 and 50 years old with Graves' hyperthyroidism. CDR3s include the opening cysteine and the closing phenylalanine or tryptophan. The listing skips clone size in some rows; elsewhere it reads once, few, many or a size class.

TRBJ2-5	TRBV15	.	CAASSLTPRGRAETQYF
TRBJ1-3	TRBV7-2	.	CASSFGSGGGNYGYTIYF
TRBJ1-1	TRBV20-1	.	CSARDPLDRENTEAFF
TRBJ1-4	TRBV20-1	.	CSSTGGAPNEKLFF
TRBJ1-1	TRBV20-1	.	CSAYRDSMNTEAFF
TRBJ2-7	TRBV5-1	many	CASSFGPSGRGSYEQYF
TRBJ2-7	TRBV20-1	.	CSARAGTGGFYEQYF
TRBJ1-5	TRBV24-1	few	CASSRLQGPNQPQHF
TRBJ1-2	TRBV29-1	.	CSVEGQVVGDGYTF
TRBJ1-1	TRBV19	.	CASSIEQGMNTEAFF
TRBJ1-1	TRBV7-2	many	CASSQETGVNTEAFF
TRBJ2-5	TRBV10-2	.	CASQPLAEETQYF
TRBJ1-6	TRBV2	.	CASSQGGLGADSPLHF
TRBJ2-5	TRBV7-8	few	CASSMTAGVGETQYF
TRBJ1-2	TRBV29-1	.	CSLFTGYGYTF
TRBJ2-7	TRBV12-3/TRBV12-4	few	CASPLIPRTAFYEQYF
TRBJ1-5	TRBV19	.	CASSVGQRNQPQHF
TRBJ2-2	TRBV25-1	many	CASSAGGGYRTGELFF
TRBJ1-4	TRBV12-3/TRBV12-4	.	CASRTGTNEKLFF
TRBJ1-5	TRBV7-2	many	CASSLGGGFNQPQHF
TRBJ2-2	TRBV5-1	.	CASSGRGITGELFF
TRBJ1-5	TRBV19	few	CASSPTGEDQPQHF